This T cell receptor beta chain was recovered during a study of blood T cells in healthy people across ages. Study-level results: While age rose, TCR beta diversity per million T cells dropped in a roughly linear way. Versus aged donors, long-lived donors had higher diversity and more naive CD4+ cells.

Germline V CDR1 and CDR2: SEHNR, FQNEAQ (reference sequence). The CDR3 contains 14 residues. V shed 6 bases, J shed 5 bases, and the junction held 6 bases outside the gene matches. This clonotype showed up just a few times. Its antigen is as yet unknown. The use of a sample-barcoded 5' primer and a J-beta primer mix characterized a second PCR of about 7 to 12 cycles. A template-switch adaptor containing 12 random nucleotides labeled each cDNA molecule. TCRdb passed the 5' RACE reads through MiXCR, listing each CDR3 protein once. The top ten clones hold around 13% of a sample with around 990,000 distinct CDR3 sequences, roughly two fifths of them seen once.

The sample consisted of blood. The V and J genes are TRBV7-9 and TRBJ1-4; 7 bases align to TRBD1. The sequence derives from a man between 18 and 35 years old in good health. CDR3 sequence: CASSPDRLNEKLFF. In nucleotides, the CDR3 is TGTGCCAGCAGTCCGGACAGGCTAAATGAAAAACTGTTTTTT. Supplemented by reference TRBV7-9 and TRBJ1-4, the full variable domain reads DTGVSQNPRHKITKRGQNVTFRCDPISEHNRLYWYRQTLGQGPEFLTYFQNEAQLEKSRLLSDRFSAERPKGSFSTLEIQRTEQGDSAMYLCASSPDRLNEKLFFGSGTQLSVL.